This T cell receptor (beta chain) was recorded in a study of blood T cell repertoires in COVID-19. As for the study in general: The United States, Italy and Spain supplied acute and convalescent COVID-19 samples. T cells, B-cell-depleted T cells, or PBMCs supplied cDNA or gDNA.

CDR1 and CDR2 (germline): SQVTM, ANQGSEA. The CDR3 sequence is 12 residues long. Trimming took 3 bases from V and 5 from J, leaving 10 bases between them. Per the original methods: Amplification with reference gene primers provided the estimates of nucleated cell counts. The method was immunoSEQ multiplex PCR; TCRdb's version includes in-frame clones alone and lacks a portion of them. Clone size and V and J calls were adopted from that table, with D and trimming inferred from the DNA. The sample carries some 200,000 clones, more than 80% recorded once. The receptor was isolated from a woman older than 75 with COVID-19, enrolled during active disease. The sequenced material came from peripheral blood. The chain links TRBV29-1 to TRBJ2-5, with a tentative D call TRBD2 (5 bases). For the CDR3, the DNA is TGCAGCGTTGAGAGAGGGTGGGAGACCCAGTACTTC. It specifies CSVERGWETQYF.